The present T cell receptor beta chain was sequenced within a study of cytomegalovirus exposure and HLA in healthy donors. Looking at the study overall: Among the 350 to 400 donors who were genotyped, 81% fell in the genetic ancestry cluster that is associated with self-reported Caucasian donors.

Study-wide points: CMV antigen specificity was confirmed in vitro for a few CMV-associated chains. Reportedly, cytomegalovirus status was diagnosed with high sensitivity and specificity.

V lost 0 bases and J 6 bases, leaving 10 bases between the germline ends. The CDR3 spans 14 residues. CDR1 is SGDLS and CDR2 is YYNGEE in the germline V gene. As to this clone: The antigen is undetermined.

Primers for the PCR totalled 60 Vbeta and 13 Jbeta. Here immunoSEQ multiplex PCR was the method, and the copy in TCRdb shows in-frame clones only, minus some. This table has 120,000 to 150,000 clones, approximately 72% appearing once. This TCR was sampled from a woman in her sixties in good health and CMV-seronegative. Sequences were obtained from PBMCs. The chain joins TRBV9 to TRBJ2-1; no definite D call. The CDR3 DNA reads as TGTGCCAGCAGCGTAGAGTCAGGCGCCAATGAGCAGTTCTTC. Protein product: CASSVESGANEQFF.